A single sample gave rise to the 10 T cell receptor beta chains below, sequenced in a study of CD8 T cells in ankylosing spondylitis. TCRdb reprocessed the 5' RACE reads with MiXCR, giving one entry per CDR3 protein. This sample has 200,000 or so distinct CDR3 sequences, with 10% to 15% found just once. Sequencing input: blood, either unsorted or a sorted T cell fraction (not recorded which). The receptors originated from a female donor with ankylosing spondylitis or in good health (not recorded which).

The sample holds many counts of this clonotype. The chain links TRBV7-2 to TRBJ1-4, with D unresolved. Germline CDR1 SGHTA, CDR2 FQGNSA. V was pared by 4 bases and J by 10 bases, with 13 bases between. The CDR3 length is 13 residues. The CDR3 DNA reads TGTGCCAGCAGCTCGTACGTGGGCGTAAAACTGTTTTTT. Protein: CASSSYVGVKLFF.

This clonotype was recorded only once. Possible read error: a much larger clone is one base away. The chain couples TRBV28 to TRBJ2-1; D not resolved. Germline V gives CDR1 MDHEN, CDR2 SYDVKM. The length of the CDR3 is 11 residues. V shed 9 bases and J shed 12 bases, with 15 bases lying between them. The chain's CDR3 is CASRVADGQFF. In DNA, the CDR3 is TGTGCCAGTCGGGTTGCGGATGGGCAGTTCTTC.

With regard to this clonotype: It may be a read error: a sequence one base away is much more abundant. The rearrangement links TRBV5-1 to TRBJ2-3, with no clear D. CDR1 and CDR2 from the germline V gene are SGHRS and YFSETQ. The CDR3 consists of 15 residues. In DNA, the CDR3 is TGCACCAGCAGCTCTATACTCCACGAGACAGATACGCAGTATTTT. It encodes CTSSSILHETDTQYF.

V is TRBV7-2 and J is TRBJ2-7, with D maybe TRBD1 (5 bases). This CDR3 comprises 12 residues. Between the trimmed V and J ends, which lost 3 bases and 5 bases, there was a span of 8 bases. Germline V lookup: CDR1 SGHTA, CDR2 FQGNSA. For the CDR3, the DNA is TGTGCCAGCAGCTTTTCAGGGAACGAGCAGTACTTC. Its protein product is CASSFSGNEQYF.

The chain has TRBV18 and TRBJ2-2; 13 positions agree with TRBD2. J was trimmed by 7 bases and V by 5 bases; bases with no gene match: 10. From germline, CDR1 is KGHSH and CDR2 LQKENI. The CDR3 length is 17 residues. CDR3 bases: TGTGCCAGCTCAGAAGGACTAGCGGGAGTATACGGCGGGGAGCTGTTTTTT. It is translated as CASSEGLAGVYGGELFF.

This clonotype was counted ten times or more. The V call is TRBV6-6, the J call TRBJ1-5; no definite D call. V was clipped by 4 bases and J by 4 bases, with 2 bases between them. This CDR3 is 11 amino acids long. Germline loops: CDR1 MNHNY, CDR2 SVGAGI (reference sequence). CDR3 coding DNA: TGTGCCAGCAGTTCGAATCAGCCCCAGCATTTT. This translates into CASSSNQPQHF.

This chain connects TRBV7-3 to TRBJ2-1; 7 bases line up with TRBD2. Germline CDR1 and CDR2: SGHTA and FQGTGA. V shed 7 bases, J shed 5 bases, and the junction held 8 bases outside the gene matches. CDR3 length: 14 residues. The CDR3 DNA reads TGTGCCAGCAAGGCCAGCGGGATACACAATGAGCAGTTCTTC. It yields the protein CASKASGIHNEQFF.

The V call is TRBV6-1, the J call TRBJ2-5; 8 bases line up with TRBD1. Germline loops: CDR1 MNHNS, CDR2 SASEGT. The ends lost 7 bases at V and 4 bases at J; junction bases unmatched: 5. The CDR3 length is 13 residues. CDR3 nucleotide sequence: TGTGCCAGCACCAGGACAGGGAGAGAGACCCAGTACTTC. Translation: CASTRTGRETQYF.

This chain links TRBV3-1 with TRBJ2-3, with 8 bases that match TRBD2. The germline gives CDR1 LGHDT, CDR2 YNNKEL (reference sequence). The CDR3 spans 15 residues. Germline trimming cut 4 bases from V and 3 bases from J; bases unmatched to any gene: 6. The CDR3 spells CASSPSGSGTDTQYF. CDR3 DNA sequence: TGTGCCAGCAGCCCGAGCGGGAGCGGGACAGATACGCAGTATTTT.

This clonotype was picked up many times. The chain combines TRBV27 with TRBJ2-1, with 7 positions matching TRBD1. Germline CDR1 MNHEY, CDR2 SMNVEV (reference sequence). The J segment lost 9 bases and the V segment lost 4 bases, leaving 9 bases of the junction unmatched. The length of the CDR3 is 14 residues. The CDR3 DNA reads as TGTGCCAGCAGTTCACAGACAGGGCCGAGTGAGCAGTTCTTC. It specifies CASSSQTGPSEQFF.